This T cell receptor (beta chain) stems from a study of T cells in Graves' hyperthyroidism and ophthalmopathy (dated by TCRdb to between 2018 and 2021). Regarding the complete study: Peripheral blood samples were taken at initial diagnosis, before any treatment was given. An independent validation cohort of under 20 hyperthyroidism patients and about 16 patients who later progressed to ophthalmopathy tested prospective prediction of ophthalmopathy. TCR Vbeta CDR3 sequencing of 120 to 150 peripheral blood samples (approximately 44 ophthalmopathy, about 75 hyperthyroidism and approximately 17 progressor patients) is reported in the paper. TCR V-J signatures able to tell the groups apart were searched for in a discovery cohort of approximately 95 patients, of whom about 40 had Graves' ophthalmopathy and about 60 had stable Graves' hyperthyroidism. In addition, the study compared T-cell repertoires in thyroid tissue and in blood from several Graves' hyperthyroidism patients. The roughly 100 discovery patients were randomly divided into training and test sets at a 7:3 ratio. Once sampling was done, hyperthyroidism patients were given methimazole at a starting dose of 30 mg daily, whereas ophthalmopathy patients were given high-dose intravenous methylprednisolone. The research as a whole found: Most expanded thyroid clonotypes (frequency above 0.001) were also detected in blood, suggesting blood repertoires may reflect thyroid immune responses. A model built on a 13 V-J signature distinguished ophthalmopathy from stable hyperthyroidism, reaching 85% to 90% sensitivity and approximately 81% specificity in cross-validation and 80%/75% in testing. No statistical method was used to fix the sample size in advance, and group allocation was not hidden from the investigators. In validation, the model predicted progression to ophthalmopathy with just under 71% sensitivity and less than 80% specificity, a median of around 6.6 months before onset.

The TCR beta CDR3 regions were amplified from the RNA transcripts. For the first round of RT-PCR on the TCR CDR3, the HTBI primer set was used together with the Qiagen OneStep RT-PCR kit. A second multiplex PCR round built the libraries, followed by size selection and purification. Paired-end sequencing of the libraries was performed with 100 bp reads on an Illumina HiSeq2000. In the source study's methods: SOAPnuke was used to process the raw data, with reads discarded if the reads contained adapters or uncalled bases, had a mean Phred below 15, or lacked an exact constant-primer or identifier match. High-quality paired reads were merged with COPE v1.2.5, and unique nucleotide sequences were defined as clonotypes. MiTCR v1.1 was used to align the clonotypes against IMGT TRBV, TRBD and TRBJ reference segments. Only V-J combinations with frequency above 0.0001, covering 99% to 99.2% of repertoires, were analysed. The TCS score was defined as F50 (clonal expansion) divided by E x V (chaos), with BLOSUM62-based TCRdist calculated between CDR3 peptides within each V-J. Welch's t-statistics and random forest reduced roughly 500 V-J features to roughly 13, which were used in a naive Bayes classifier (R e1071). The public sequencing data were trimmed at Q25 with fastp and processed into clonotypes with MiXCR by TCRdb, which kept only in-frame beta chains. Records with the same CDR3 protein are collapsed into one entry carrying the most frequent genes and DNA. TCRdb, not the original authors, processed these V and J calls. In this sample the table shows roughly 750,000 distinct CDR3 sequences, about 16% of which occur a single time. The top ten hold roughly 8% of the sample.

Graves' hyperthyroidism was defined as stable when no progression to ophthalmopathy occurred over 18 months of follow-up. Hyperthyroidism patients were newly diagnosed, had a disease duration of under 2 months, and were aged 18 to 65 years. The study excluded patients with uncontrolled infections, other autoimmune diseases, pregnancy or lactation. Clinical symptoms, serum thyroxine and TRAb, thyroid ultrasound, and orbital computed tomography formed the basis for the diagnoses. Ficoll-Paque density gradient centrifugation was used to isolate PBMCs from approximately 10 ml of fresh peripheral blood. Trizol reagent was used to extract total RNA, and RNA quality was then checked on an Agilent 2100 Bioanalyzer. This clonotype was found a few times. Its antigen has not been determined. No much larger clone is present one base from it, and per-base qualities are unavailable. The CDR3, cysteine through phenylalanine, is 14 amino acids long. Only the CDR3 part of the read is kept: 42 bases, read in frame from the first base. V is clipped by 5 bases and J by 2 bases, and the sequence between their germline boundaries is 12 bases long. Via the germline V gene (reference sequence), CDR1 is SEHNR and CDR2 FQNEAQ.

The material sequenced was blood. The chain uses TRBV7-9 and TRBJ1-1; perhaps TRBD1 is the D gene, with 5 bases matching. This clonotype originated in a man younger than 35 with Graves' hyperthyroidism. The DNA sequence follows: TGTGCCAGCAGCCCGAACCAGGGAAACACTGAAGCTTTCTTT. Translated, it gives CASSPNQGNTEAFF.